Presented here are 20 T cell receptor beta chains from one specimen sequenced in a study of response to subunit inactivated influenza vaccine. In TCRdb, the RT-PCR reads were re-called with MiXCR into one record per CDR3 protein. The sample has hundreds of thousands of distinct CDR3 sequences, 12% to 15% seen once. Specimen: PBMCs from blood, collected about 14 days before vaccination. Receptor source: a middle-aged man who received an inactivated influenza vaccine.

The chain uses TRBV5-1 and TRBJ1-2; TRBD1 might be the D (5 bases). Germline CDR1 reads SGHRS; CDR2 reads YFSETQ. The CDR3 runs to 15 residues. The V end was cut by 0 bases, the J end by 2 bases, with 11 bases between. The CDR3 loop is CASSLGQGENYGYTF. The CDR3 DNA is TGCGCCAGCAGCTTGGGGCAGGGCGAGAACTATGGCTACACCTTC.

The genes are TRBV4-2 and TRBJ2-1; D is possibly TRBD2 (5 bases). The germline V and J ends were trimmed by 5 bases and 7 bases, with 21 bases remaining between them. The CDR3 covers 16 residues. Per the germline V gene, CDR1 is LGHNA and CDR2 is YNFKEQ. Here the CDR3 reads CASSEDSATLWNEQFF. CDR3 coding DNA: TGTGCCAGCAGCGAGGATAGCGCGACTCTGTGGAATGAGCAGTTCTTC.

This clonotype was counted a few times. The gene calls are TRBV18 and TRBJ2-3; D gene uncertain. V was clipped by 2 bases and J by 4 bases, with 7 bases between them. Germline V gives CDR1 KGHSH, CDR2 LQKENI. This CDR3 has 13 residues. The CDR3 is CASSPEIADTQYF. CDR3 sequence (DNA): TGTGCCAGCTCACCAGAGATAGCAGATACGCAGTATTTT. The variable domain in full, completed from reference TRBV18 and TRBJ2-3, reads NAGVMQNPRHLVRRRGQEARLRCSPMKGHSHVYWYRQLPEEGLKFMVYLQKENIIDESGMPKERFSAEFPKEGPSILRIQQVVRGDSAAYFCASSPEIADTQYFGPGTRLTVL.

The chain couples TRBV29-1 to TRBJ2-1; the D is unclear. The CDR3 runs 13 residues. V was clipped by 3 bases and J by 0 bases, with 6 bases between them. Germline V gives CDR1 SQVTM, CDR2 ANQGSEA. The CDR3 sequence: CSVDPTSYNEQFF. The CDR3 DNA reads TGCAGCGTTGACCCTACCTCCTACAATGAGCAGTTCTTC.

Many counts were recorded for this clonotype. The chain employs TRBV28 and TRBJ2-7, with 15 nucleotides matching TRBD2. Per the germline V gene, CDR1 is MDHEN and CDR2 is SYDVKM. The CDR3 is 16 residues long. Germline trimming cut 5 bases from V and 2 bases from J; bases unmatched to any gene: 4. This chain's CDR3 is CASSDGLAGGAYEQYF. The DNA for the CDR3 is TGTGCCAGCAGTGATGGACTAGCGGGAGGGGCCTACGAGCAGTACTTC.

The chain recombines TRBV18 with TRBJ1-3, with a possible D match to TRBD1 (5 bases). In germline, CDR1 is KGHSH, CDR2 LQKENI. This CDR3 region has 16 residues. Trimming took off 1 base at V and 4 bases at J, with 14 bases between the two ends. The CDR3 here is CASSPREGAGGNTIYF. CDR3 nucleotides: TGTGCCAGCTCACCACGGGAAGGGGCTGGAGGAAACACCATATATTTT.

The gene calls are TRBV6-5 and TRBJ1-6, with D possibly matching TRBD1 (5 bases). The germline CDR1 and CDR2 sequences are MNHEY and SVGAGI. The V end lost 2 bases, the J end lost 0 bases, and 14 bases lay between the germline ends. The CDR3 has 18 amino acids. The CDR3 DNA follows: TGTGCCAGCAGTTACGCGGGGGGGTTTAACTCCTATAATTCACCCCTCCACTTT. Its translation is CASSYAGGFNSYNSPLHF.

The chain couples TRBV5-6 to TRBJ2-5; a weak D match, TRBD1 (6 bases). V shed 4 bases and J shed 3 bases, with 13 bases lying between them. Germline V lookup: CDR1 SGHDT, CDR2 YYEEEE. The CDR3 is made up of 14 amino acids. The CDR3 region has the DNA TGTGCCAGCAGCATCTGGACAGAAGAAGAGACCCAGTACTTC. This sequence encodes CASSIWTEEETQYF.

This clonotype was seen only a few times. The chain links TRBV5-4 to TRBJ2-7; D unresolved. Germline CDR1 reads SGHNT; CDR2 reads YYREEE (reference sequence). The CDR3 loop spans 12 amino acids. V dropped 0 bases and J dropped 3 bases, with 4 bases sitting between them. The CDR3 DNA reads TGTGCCAGCAGCTTGGAGGACTACGAGCAGTACTTC. Its protein is CASSLEDYEQYF. The whole variable domain, remainder taken from reference TRBV5-4 and TRBJ2-7, is ETGVTQSPTHLIKTRGQQVTLRCSSQSGHNTVSWYQQALGQGPQFIFQYYREEENGRGNFPPRFSGLQFPNYSSELNVNALELDDSALYLCASSLEDYEQYFGPGTRLTVT.

This clonotype appeared a few times. This chain connects TRBV6-1 to TRBJ2-1, with 10 bases aligning to TRBD2. This CDR3 comprises 15 residues. Trimming removed 3 bases from V and 7 bases from J; junction bases left unmatched: 6. Germline V gives CDR1 MNHNS, CDR2 SASEGT. Written as DNA, the CDR3 is TGTGCCAGCAGTGAGTCTAGCGGGAGTGGGAATGAGCAGTTCTTC. Translating it yields CASSESSGSGNEQFF.

This clonotype was counted only a few times. The chain recombines TRBV4-2 with TRBJ2-5, with TRBD2 matching 8 bases. This CDR3 has 17 amino acids. In germline, CDR1 is LGHNA, CDR2 YNFKEQ. J gave up 3 bases and V 2 bases, and 11 bases lay outside the gene matches. The CDR3 coding sequence is TGTGCCAGCAGCCAAACCACTGGACTAGCAAAGGAAGAGACCCAGTACTTC. This translates into CASSQTTGLAKEETQYF.

This clonotype has more than one count but fewer than ten. This chain joins TRBV7-2 and TRBJ1-1; D not certain. Trimming removed 0 bases at V and 0 bases at J, with 11 bases between. CDR3 size: 16 residues. Germline CDR1 SGHTA, CDR2 FQGNSA. CDR3 sequence reads: CASSLAGSSMNTEAFF. CDR3 in DNA: TGTGCCAGCAGCTTAGCAGGGTCCTCCATGAACACTGAAGCTTTCTTT. The whole variable domain, filled in from reference TRBV7-2 and TRBJ1-1, reads GAGVSQSPSNKVTEKGKDVELRCDPISGHTALYWYRQSLGQGLEFLIYFQGNSAPDKSGLPSDRFSAERTGGSVSTLTIQRTQQEDSAVYLCASSLAGSSMNTEAFFGQGTRLTVV.

This clonotype was found a few times. The chain couples TRBV7-3 to TRBJ2-1; 9 bases agree with TRBD2. Germline CDR1 and CDR2: SGHTA and FQGTGA. This CDR3 contains 17 residues. Trimming cost V 5 bases and J 0 bases; bases outside gene matches: 8. This chain's CDR3 is CASSQRTSVSSYNEQFF. CDR3 coding DNA: TGTGCCAGCAGCCAGAGGACTAGCGTCAGCTCCTACAATGAGCAGTTCTTC.

The V call is TRBV3-1, the J call TRBJ2-1; 8 bases map to TRBD2. V was pared by 0 bases and J by 7 bases, with 5 bases of the junction left unmatched. The CDR3 is 15 residues long. Germline CDR1 is LGHDT and CDR2 is YNNKEL (reference sequence). As DNA, the CDR3 is TGTGCCAGCAGCCAAGACAGTCGCGGGAGGAATGAGCAGTTCTTC. Its translation: CASSQDSRGRNEQFF.

J is TRBJ2-3 and V is TRBV7-9; D gene uncertain. Germline V gene lookup returns CDR1 SEHNR and CDR2 FQNEAQ (reference sequence). The CDR3 runs to 14 residues. V was cut by 5 bases and J by 0 bases, with 9 bases left in between. The CDR3 loop is CASSLPDSTDTQYF. The CDR3, as DNA: TGTGCCAGCAGCCTCCCAGATAGCACAGATACGCAGTATTTT.

The table lists this clonotype with a few counts. The V call is TRBV4-2, the J call TRBJ2-5; TRBD2 aligns across 12 bases. The germline V gene encodes CDR1 LGHNA and CDR2 YNFKEQ. There are 17 residues in the CDR3. V gave up 0 bases and J gave up 3 bases; unmatched junction bases: 5. The CDR3 here is CASSQEPSGRAEETQYF. In DNA form, the CDR3 reads TGTGCCAGCAGCCAAGAGCCTAGCGGGAGGGCCGAAGAGACCCAGTACTTC.

This clonotype has ten or more counts. This chain joins TRBV14 and TRBJ2-7; D gene unclear. V gave up 4 bases and J gave up 0 bases, with 7 bases separating them. This CDR3 contains 13 residues. Germline assignment: CDR1 SGHDN and CDR2 FVKESK. The CDR3 DNA is TGTGCCAGCAGCCTCACCATCTCCTACGAGCAGTACTTC. This codes for CASSLTISYEQYF.

This clonotype was found many times. V is TRBV25-1 and J is TRBJ2-7; no clear D. V lost 1 base and J lost 2, with 3 bases in between. The CDR3 has 12 residues. In germline, CDR1 is MGHDK, CDR2 SYGVNS. The CDR3: CASSESPYEQYF. The CDR3 nucleotides are TGTGCCAGCAGTGAATCCCCCTACGAGCAGTACTTC.

A single count supports this clonotype. This rearrangement joins TRBV12-3 or TRBV12-4 to TRBJ2-3; TRBD1 is a possible D gene (6 bases). This CDR3 region has 14 residues. The V end was cut by 6 bases, the J end by 3 bases, with 13 bases between. CDR3 DNA: TGTGCCAGCAGCCTAAGGGGGATGACAGATACGCAGTATTTT. Translated: CASSLRGMTDTQYF.

In this sample, this clonotype turned up many times. V gene TRBV6-5 combines with J gene TRBJ2-1; 9 bases are shared with TRBD2. V was clipped by 2 bases and J by 3 bases; unmatched bases: 2. This CDR3 is 15 amino acids long. Germline V gene data show CDR1 as MNHEY and CDR2 as SVGAGI. The CDR3 loop is CASSYLAGRYNEQFF. CDR3 coding DNA: TGTGCCAGCAGTTACCTAGCGGGACGCTACAATGAGCAGTTCTTC.